The 10 T cell receptor beta chains below come from one sample, sequenced in a study of T cell changes during pregnancy in multiple sclerosis. Libraries were prepared by immunoSEQ multiplex PCR; TCRdb keeps only in-frame clonotypes and omits some of them. The sample has more than 45,000 clones; approximately 92% are singletons. Sequencing used CD4+ T cells from peripheral blood mononuclear cells, obtained after pregnancy. These receptors all come from a female donor with multiple sclerosis, enrolled in a pregnancy study.

The chain has TRBV18 and TRBJ2-7; TRBD1 agrees at 7 bases. This CDR3 has 15 amino acids. Unmatched junction bases numbered 9, after V lost 4 bases and J lost 3 bases. Germline V gene sequence: CDR1 KGHSH, CDR2 LQKENI. The CDR3 nucleotides are TGTGCCAGCTCACTTAGGACAGGCTTATTCTACGAGCAGTACTTC. Translated: CASSLRTGLFYEQYF.

The chain uses TRBV6-6 and TRBJ2-1; D is uncertain. Germline CDR1 MNHNY, CDR2 SVGAGI (reference sequence). V was cut by 6 bases and J by 8 bases, with 8 bases left in between. The CDR3 has 11 amino acids. The CDR3 DNA sequence: TGTGCCAGCAGCCGTGAGTATGAGCAGTTCTTC. As protein: CASSREYEQFF.

The V and J genes are TRBV5-1 and TRBJ1-1; 7 nucleotides agree with TRBD1. The CDR3 has 15 residues. The J segment lost 0 bases and the V segment lost 3 bases, leaving 5 bases of the junction unmatched. In germline, CDR1 is SGHRS, CDR2 YFSETQ. The CDR3 loop reads CASSWGDSMNTEAFF. CDR3 nucleotide sequence: TGCGCCAGCAGCTGGGGGGACAGTATGAACACTGAAGCTTTCTTT. Drawing the rest from reference TRBV5-1 and TRBJ1-1, the complete variable domain is KAGVTQTPRYLIKTRGQQVTLSCSPISGHRSVSWYQQTPGQGLQFLFEYFSETQRNKGNFPGRFSGRQFSNSRSEMNVSTLELGDSALYLCASSWGDSMNTEAFFGQGTRLTVV.

The genes are TRBV7-6 and TRBJ1-2; TRBD1 is a possible D gene (5 bases). This CDR3 contains 16 residues. V lost 0 bases and J lost 2, with 13 bases in between. CDR1 SGHVS and CDR2 FNYEAQ come from the germline V gene. CDR3 sequence reads: CASSLASQGGNYGYTF. CDR3 bases: TGTGCCAGCAGCTTAGCATCGCAGGGAGGGAACTATGGCTACACCTTC.

This clone was seen only once. This sequence joins TRBV18 and TRBJ2-7; 7 nucleotides match TRBD1. The CDR3 loop spans 16 amino acids. Germline-derived CDR1 and CDR2 are KGHSH and LQKENI. J lost 0 bases, V lost 3 bases, and 8 bases had no gene match. This CDR3 reads CASSPAQTGNSYEQYF. CDR3 nucleotide sequence: TGTGCCAGCTCACCGGCTCAGACAGGGAACTCCTACGAGCAGTACTTC.

The chain joins TRBV2 to TRBJ1-1; perhaps TRBD1 as D (6 bases). Germline CDR1 reads SNHLY; CDR2 reads FYNNEI. The ends were cut back, 7 bases at V and 1 base at J, with 10 bases in the middle. This CDR3 is built from 13 residues. The CDR3 reads CASTRDKNTEAFF. The CDR3 bases are TGTGCCAGCACGAGGGACAAGAACACTGAAGCTTTCTTT. The variable domain in full, completed from reference TRBV2 and TRBJ1-1, reads EPEVTQTPSHQVTQMGQEVILRCVPISNHLYFYWYRQILGQKVEFLVSFYNNEISEKSEIFDDQFSVERPDGSNFTLKIRSTKLEDSAMYFCASTRDKNTEAFFGQGTRLTVV.

The rearrangement uses TRBV7-3 and TRBJ2-2; perhaps TRBD1 as D (6 bases). Germline V lookup: CDR1 SGHTA, CDR2 FQGTGA. There are 15 residues in the CDR3. V lost 2 bases, J lost 6 bases, and 13 bases lay in between. CDR3 amino acids: CASSLGGQGPGELFF. The CDR3 coding sequence is TGTGCCAGCAGCTTAGGGGGCCAGGGGCCCGGGGAGCTGTTTTTT.

The chain employs TRBV10-3 and TRBJ1-2; maybe TRBD1 (6 bases). Trimming pared 8 bases from V and 3 bases from J, leaving 10 bases between. Germline loops: CDR1 ENHRY, CDR2 SYGVKD. The CDR3 extends over 12 amino acids. The CDR3 nucleotides are TGTGCCATCTCAAAGGGGGACTATGGCTACACCTTC. Protein product: CAISKGDYGYTF.

The count of this clone is one. The rearrangement links TRBV19 to TRBJ1-1; 10 bases fit TRBD1. Losses at the gene ends were 2 bases for V and 10 bases for J; bases not matched to a gene: 13. CDR1 and CDR2 (germline): LNHDA, SQIVND (reference sequence). The CDR3 covers 16 residues. Here the CDR3 DNA reads TGTGCCAGTAGTATACTAGGGGGGACAGGGGCTGGGCGAGCTTTCTTT. It codes for CASSILGGTGAGRAFF.

The genes are TRBV5-4 and TRBJ2-3; 13 bases line up with TRBD2. CDR1 is SGHNT, CDR2 YYREEE, per germline (reference sequence). This CDR3 contains 16 residues. The J segment lost 2 bases and the V segment lost 5 bases, leaving 5 bases of the junction unmatched. CDR3 residues: CASSRTSGGYTDTQYF. For the CDR3, the DNA is TGTGCCAGCAGTAGGACTAGCGGGGGTTACACAGATACGCAGTATTTT.